Below, 11 T cell receptor beta chains from the same sample are listed, as sequenced in a study of T cells in Graves' hyperthyroidism and ophthalmopathy. Amplification of TCR beta CDR3 regions was performed using RNA transcripts as template. A first-round RT-PCR of the TCR CDR3 used the HTBI primer set. TCRdb fed the multiplex PCR reads into MiXCR, producing one record per CDR3 protein. The top ten clones hold 16% of a sample with 650,000 to 850,000 distinct CDR3 sequences, under 20% of them seen once. The sequenced sample was blood. The receptors were sampled from a woman between 45 and 65 years old with Graves' hyperthyroidism that later progressed to Graves' ophthalmopathy.

The V gene is TRBV30, the J gene TRBJ1-1; tentatively, D is TRBD1 (5 bases). V was trimmed by 0 bases and J by 1 base, leaving 30 bases between them. The CDR3 is made up of 21 amino acids. Germline V gives CDR1 GTSNPN, CDR2 SVGIG (reference sequence). Here the CDR3 reads CAWSVPPGRPPFRLPNTEAFF. Here the CDR3 DNA reads TGTGCCTGGAGTGTACCCCCGGGACGGCCTCCATTTAGGTTACCGAACACTGAAGCTTTCTTT.

A few counts support this clonotype. The gene calls are TRBV20-1 and TRBJ2-3, with 7 nucleotides matching TRBD1. The ends lost 0 bases at V and 4 bases at J; junction bases unmatched: 7. CDR3 length: 15 amino acids. Per germline, CDR1 DFQATT and CDR2 SNEGSKA (reference sequence). In DNA form, the CDR3 reads TGCAGTGCTAGAGAAAGGGGGCCGTCCGCAGATACGCAGTATTTT. Translation: CSARERGPSADTQYF.

This clonotype was seen ten or more times. The DNA of the CDR3 is TGTGCCAGCAGCAAAGGGGCTACTGAAGCTTTCTTT. This gives the protein CASSKGATEAFF. This chain joins TRBV7-6 and TRBJ1-1; D may be TRBD1 (5 bases). The CDR3 sequence is 12 residues long. Trimming left V 5 bases short and J 5 bases short, with 9 bases between. CDR1 is SGHVS, CDR2 FNYEAQ, per germline.

There are many counts of this clonotype. The chain recombines TRBV30 with TRBJ1-2, with unresolved D. Trimming left V 0 bases short and J 12 bases short, with 20 bases between. CDR1 GTSNPN and CDR2 SVGIG come from the germline V gene (reference sequence). The CDR3 length is 14 residues. Here the CDR3 reads CAWSVGVLGPRNTF. Here the CDR3 DNA reads TGTGCCTGGAGTGTGGGAGTCTTGGGCCCGAGAAACACCTTC.

This clonotype has more than one count but fewer than ten. The chain uses TRBV5-1 and TRBJ1-1; D gene ambiguous. V gave up 0 bases and J gave up 4 bases, with 16 bases separating them. The CDR3 extends over 16 amino acids. Germline-derived CDR1 and CDR2 are SGHRS and YFSETQ. The CDR3 loop is CASSLVSADTGTEAFF. In DNA, the CDR3 is TGCGCCAGCAGCTTGGTGAGTGCAGATACGGGCACTGAAGCTTTCTTT.

This clonotype was picked up many times. The gene calls are TRBV11-2 and TRBJ2-2, with a tentative D call TRBD2 (6 bases). The CDR3 totals 16 residues. V was cut by 5 bases and J by 1 base, with 14 bases left in between. The germline V gene has CDR1 SGHAT and CDR2 FQNNGV. For the CDR3, the DNA is TGTGCCAGCAGCGTTAATGCGGGGCAGAACACCGGGGAGCTGTTTTTT. Translating it yields CASSVNAGQNTGELFF. Using reference TRBV11-2 and TRBJ2-2 for the parts outside the CDR3, the full variable domain is EAGVAQSPRYKIIEKRQSVAFWCNPISGHATLYWYQQILGQGPKLLIQFQNNGVVDDSQLPKDRFSAERLKGVDSTLKIQPAKLEDSAVYLCASSVNAGQNTGELFFGEGSRLTVL.

This clonotype occurred many times. V and J are TRBV5-1 and TRBJ1-1; no clear D. Germline V gives CDR1 SGHRS, CDR2 YFSETQ. This CDR3 comprises 11 residues. V dropped 4 bases and J dropped 1 base, with 2 bases sitting between them. The CDR3 nucleotides are TGCGCCAGCAGCGGGAACACTGAAGCTTTCTTT. Protein product: CASSGNTEAFF.

This rearrangement joins TRBV20-1 to TRBJ1-1; D gene uncertain. The V end was cut by 5 bases, the J end by 5 bases, with 21 bases between. The CDR3 loop spans 15 amino acids. Germline assignment: CDR1 DFQATT and CDR2 SNEGSKA (reference sequence). CDR3 loop: CSAPTLWAFGTEAFF. CDR3 DNA sequence: TGCAGTGCTCCCACATTGTGGGCGTTCGGGACTGAAGCTTTCTTT.

At least ten counts were recorded for this clonotype. The V call is TRBV18, the J call TRBJ1-1; D is unclear. Germline assignment: CDR1 KGHSH and CDR2 LQKENI. The CDR3 length is 14 residues. V was clipped by 0 bases and J by 9 bases, with 14 bases between them. The CDR3, as DNA: TGTGCCAGCTCACCACCGGTTGGGAGGGCTCAAGCTTTCTTT. This gives the protein CASSPPVGRAQAFF.

This clonotype was counted ten times or more. This chain connects TRBV12-3 or TRBV12-4 to TRBJ2-5; 8 bases fit TRBD2. V gave up 2 bases and J gave up 5 bases; unmatched junction bases: 7. This CDR3 contains 15 residues. DNA of the CDR3: TGTGCCAGCAGTTTACGGGGGGGTCGTTCGGAGACCCAGTACTTC. Encoded protein: CASSLRGGRSETQYF.

This clonotype was seen many times. This chain joins TRBV30 and TRBJ1-4; D is uncertain. Between the trimmed V and J ends, which lost 5 bases and 7 bases, there was a span of 14 bases. CDR3 size: 13 residues. Germline assignment: CDR1 GTSNPN and CDR2 SVGIG (reference sequence). In DNA form, the CDR3 reads TGTGCCTGGGTACCGGTTGGTGGTGAAAAACTGTTTTTT. The encoded protein is CAWVPVGGEKLFF.